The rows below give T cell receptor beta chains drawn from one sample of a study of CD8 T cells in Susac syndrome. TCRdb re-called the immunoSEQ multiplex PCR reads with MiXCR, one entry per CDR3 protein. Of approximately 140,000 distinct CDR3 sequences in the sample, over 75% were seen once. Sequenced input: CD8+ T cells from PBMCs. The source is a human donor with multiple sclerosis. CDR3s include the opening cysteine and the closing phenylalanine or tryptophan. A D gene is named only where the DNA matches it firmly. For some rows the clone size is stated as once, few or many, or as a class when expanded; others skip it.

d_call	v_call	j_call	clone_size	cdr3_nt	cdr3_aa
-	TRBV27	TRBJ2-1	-	TGTGCCAGCAGTTTAAGTCCGGGGGCCGGCCACAATGAGCAGTTCTTC	CASSLSPGAGHNEQFF
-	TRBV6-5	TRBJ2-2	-	TGTGCCAGCAGTATCTACTCCGGGGAGCTGTTTTTT	CASSIYSGELFF
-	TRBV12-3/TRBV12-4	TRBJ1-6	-	TGTGCCAGCAGTTTATCTCGTTCAGGGCTAGTCCACCACTCCTATAATTCACCCCTCCACTTT	CASSLSRSGLVHHSYNSPLHF
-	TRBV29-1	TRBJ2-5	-	TGCAGCGTCCATCACTTGGACATCACGGAGACCCAGTACTTC	CSVHHLDITETQYF
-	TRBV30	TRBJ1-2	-	TGTGCCTGGAGTGATGAGACAGAGGTTGGCTACACCTTC	CAWSDETEVGYTF
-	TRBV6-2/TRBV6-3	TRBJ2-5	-	TGTGCCAGCAGTTACCCTCCCCCGAAGGAGACCCAGTACTTC	CASSYPPPKETQYF
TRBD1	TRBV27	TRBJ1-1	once	TGTGCCAGCTTGACAGGGGGAAACACTGAAGCTTTCTTT	CASLTGGNTEAFF
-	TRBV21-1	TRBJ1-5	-	TGTGCCAGCAGCAAGGGCAGGCGAACGAATCAGCCCCAGCATTTT	CASSKGRRTNQPQHF
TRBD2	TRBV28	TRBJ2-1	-	TGTGCCAGCAGTTCGGGACTAGCGGGAGAGCAGTTCTTC	CASSSGLAGEQFF
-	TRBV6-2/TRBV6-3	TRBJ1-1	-	TGTGCCAGCAGCGGAAGTGTGGAAGGCACTGAAGCTTTCTTT	CASSGSVEGTEAFF
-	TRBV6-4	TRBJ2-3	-	TGTGCCAGCACTCCTAGCGAGGGGGCAGATACGCAGTATTTT	CASTPSEGADTQYF
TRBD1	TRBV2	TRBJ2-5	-	TGTGCCAGCAGTGACCCCCGGGACAGGCAAGAGACCCAGTACTTC	CASSDPRDRQETQYF
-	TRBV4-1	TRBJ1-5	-	TGCGCCAGCAGCCAAACCGCTTTTAGCAATCAGCCCCAGCATTTT	CASSQTAFSNQPQHF
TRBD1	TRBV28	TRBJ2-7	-	TGTGCCAGCAGACATGGACAGGGATTAAGCGACGAGCAGTACTTC	CASRHGQGLSDEQYF
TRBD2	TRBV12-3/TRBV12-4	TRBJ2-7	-	TGTGCCAGCACCATAGCGGGACCCTCCTACGAGCAGTACTTC	CASTIAGPSYEQYF
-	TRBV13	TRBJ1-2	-	TGTGCCAGCAGTCCTGACGGAGCTACCTATGGCTACACCTTC	CASSPDGATYGYTF
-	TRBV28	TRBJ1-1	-	TGTGCCAGCAGTTTAAGGGGTCGGGTGGAAATGAACACTGAAGCTTTCTTT	CASSLRGRVEMNTEAFF
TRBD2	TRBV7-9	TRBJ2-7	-	TGTGCCAGCAGCCCACGACTAGCGGCCTCCTACGAGCAGTACTTC	CASSPRLAASYEQYF
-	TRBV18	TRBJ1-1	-	TGTGCCAGCTCACCATATGTCCACCGGGCCCAACGTGAAGCTTTCTTT	CASSPYVHRAQREAFF
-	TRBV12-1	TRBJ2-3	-	TGTGCCAGCAGATCAACCAGGACTAGCGGGGGGGGAAGGAGCACAGATACGCAGTATTTT	CASRSTRTSGGGRSTDTQYF
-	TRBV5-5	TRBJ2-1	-	TGTGCCAGCGCTGCAGAGTGGCTCTCCTACAATGAGCAGTTCTTC	CASAAEWLSYNEQFF
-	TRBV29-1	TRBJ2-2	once	TGCAGCGTTCTTACAGCTAACACCGGGGAGCTGTTTTTT	CSVLTANTGELFF
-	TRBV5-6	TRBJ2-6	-	TGTGCCAGCAGCCCAGGGGCTGGGGCCAACGTCCTGACTTTC	CASSPGAGANVLTF
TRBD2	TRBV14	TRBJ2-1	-	TGTGCCAGCAGCCAAGTCCCCGGTGGGGGGGCCTACAATGAGCAGTTCTTC	CASSQVPGGGAYNEQFF
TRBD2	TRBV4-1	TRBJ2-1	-	TGCGCCAGCAGCCAAACTAGCGGGGAAAACAATGAGCAGTTCTTC	CASSQTSGENNEQFF
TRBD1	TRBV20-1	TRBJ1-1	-	TGCAGTGCTAGGGACAGGGGGAATCTCGTTTTATCTGAAGCTTTCTTT	CSARDRGNLVLSEAFF
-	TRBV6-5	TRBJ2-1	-	TGTGCCAGCAGTTACCGAGAGGGCTCCTACAATGAGCAGTTCTTC	CASSYREGSYNEQFF
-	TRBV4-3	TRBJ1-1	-	TGCGCCAGCAGCCAAGATCCAGGGTACACTGAAGCTTTCTTT	CASSQDPGYTEAFF
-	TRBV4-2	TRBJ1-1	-	TGTGCCAGCAGCCAAGAAACCCCAAACACTGAAGCTTTCTTT	CASSQETPNTEAFF
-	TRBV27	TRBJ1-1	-	TGTGCCAGCAGTTTATCCGGGCAGACCTTGAACACTGAAGCTTTCTTT	CASSLSGQTLNTEAFF
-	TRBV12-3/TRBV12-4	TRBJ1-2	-	TGTGCCAGCAGCGCCCCAGGATACCACTTCTATGGCTACACCTTC	CASSAPGYHFYGYTF
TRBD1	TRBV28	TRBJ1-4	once	TGTGCCAGCAGTCACTCGGGGACAGGGGTTAATGAAAAACTGTTTTTT	CASSHSGTGVNEKLFF
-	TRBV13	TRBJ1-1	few	TGTGCCAGCAGCTCTTCCAGGGATTTGAACACTGAAGCTTTCTTT	CASSSSRDLNTEAFF
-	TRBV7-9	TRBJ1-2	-	TGTGCCAGCAGCCACCAGGACGGGGGAGCGGGTGGCTACACCTTC	CASSHQDGGAGGYTF
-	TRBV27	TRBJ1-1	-	TGTGCCAGCAGTTCCCTAGATATGCGGGGGAACACTGAAGCTTTCTTT	CASSSLDMRGNTEAFF
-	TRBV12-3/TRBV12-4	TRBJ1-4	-	TGTGCCGGATCGCGGGGAGGACCTAATGAAAAACTGTTTTTT	CAGSRGGPNEKLFF
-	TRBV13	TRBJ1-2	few	TGTGCCAGCAGCCCAGGGGATGCGTCTTATGGCTACACCTTC	CASSPGDASYGYTF
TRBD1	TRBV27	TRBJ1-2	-	TGTGCCAGCAGCCGACAGGGACAGTTGGGTGGCTACACCTTC	CASSRQGQLGGYTF
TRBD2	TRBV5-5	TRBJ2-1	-	TGTGCCAGCAGCTTCGGAGCGGGAGTGGGTGAGCAGTTCTTC	CASSFGAGVGEQFF
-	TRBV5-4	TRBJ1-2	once	TGTGCCAGCAGCCCGAGAGGGGTGGGGCCCTCTGGCTACACCTTC	CASSPRGVGPSGYTF
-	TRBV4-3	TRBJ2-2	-	TGCGCCAGCAGCTTCGGAACAGGGCTGGGCACCGGGGAGCTGTTTTTT	CASSFGTGLGTGELFF
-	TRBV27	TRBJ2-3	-	TGTGCCAGCAGGGACACAGATACGCAGTATTTT	CASRDTDTQYF
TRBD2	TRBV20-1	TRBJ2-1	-	TGCAGTGCTCGGACTAGCGGGAGTTTCCACAATGAGCAGTTCTTC	CSARTSGSFHNEQFF
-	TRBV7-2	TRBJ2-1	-	TGTGCCAGCAGCTTAGGTTTTAGTTCCTACAATGAGCAGTTCTTC	CASSLGFSSYNEQFF
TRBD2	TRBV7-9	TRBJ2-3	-	TGTGCCTGCAGCCATCCAGGACTAGCGGGTGGCACAGATACGCAGTATTTT	CACSHPGLAGGTDTQYF
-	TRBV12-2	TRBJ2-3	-	TGTGCAAGTCGCATCCGGAACCTTCGCACAGATACGCAGTATTTT	CASRIRNLRTDTQYF
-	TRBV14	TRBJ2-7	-	TGTGCCAGCAGCCAAGAAAGGGGGTTCTCCTACGAGCAGTACTTC	CASSQERGFSYEQYF
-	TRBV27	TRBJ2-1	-	TGTGCCAGCACGGATTCTCCCGGACACCCATCCTACAATGAGCAGTTCTTC	CASTDSPGHPSYNEQFF
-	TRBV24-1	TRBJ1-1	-	TGTGCCACCAGTGACAGGGGACTGAACACTGAAGCTTTCTTT	CATSDRGLNTEAFF
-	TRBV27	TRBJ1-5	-	TGTGCCAGCAGTTCCACAGGGATTTTTCAGCCCCAGCATTTT	CASSSTGIFQPQHF
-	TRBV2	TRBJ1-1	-	TGTGCCAGCAGTGAGGGCAGAGACATGAACACTGAAGCTTTCTTT	CASSEGRDMNTEAFF
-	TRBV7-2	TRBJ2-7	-	TGTGCCAGCAGCCCCCTGCCGGGCTACGAGCAGTACTTC	CASSPLPGYEQYF
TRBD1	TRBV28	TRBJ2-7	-	TGTGCCAGCAGTCCCCTACCCGCCGACAGGGCCCGGTGGCAGCAGTACTTC	CASSPLPADRARWQQYF
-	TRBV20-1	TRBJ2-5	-	TGCAGTGCTAGAGTTCGCGCAGGGTTTGGAGCGGAGACTGGGGAGACCCAGTACTTC	CSARVRAGFGAETGETQYF
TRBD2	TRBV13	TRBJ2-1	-	TGTGCCAGCAGCTACCTAGCGGGGGGGCCCTACAATGAGCAGTTCTTC	CASSYLAGGPYNEQFF
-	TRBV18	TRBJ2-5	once	TGTGCCAGCTCACCGTTGCGGGATTGGGAAGAGACCCAGTACTTC	CASSPLRDWEETQYF
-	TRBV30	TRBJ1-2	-	TGTGCCTGGAGCGAGGGGACTCACTATGGCTACACCTTC	CAWSEGTHYGYTF
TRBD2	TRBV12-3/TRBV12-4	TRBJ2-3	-	TGTGCCAGCAGTTTACACACTAGCGGCACAGATACGCAGTATTTT	CASSLHTSGTDTQYF
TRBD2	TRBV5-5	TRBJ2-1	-	TGTGCCAGCAGCTTGTTCCTAGCGGGAGGCTACAATGAGCAGTTCTTC	CASSLFLAGGYNEQFF